Detailed here is one T cell receptor beta chain. Method: immunoSEQ multiplex PCR; TCRdb's copy keeps in-frame clones and lacks some. The sample lists some 300,000 clones, 85% to 90% occurring once. The data originate from a study of blood T cell repertoires in COVID-19. The CDR3 runs to 15 residues. Between the trimmed V and J ends, which lost 0 bases and 5 bases, there was a span of 13 bases. Per germline, CDR1 KGHSY and CDR2 FQNENV. Participants' reported clinical history set cohort assignment. The V call is TRBV16, the J call TRBJ1-2, with TRBD1 as a possible D gene (6 bases). This sequence was found in a woman aged 50 to 60 who had been exposed to COVID-19. Sequenced: PBMCs or T cells enriched from blood (not recorded which). CDR3 in amino acids: CASSQSAQGGYGYTF. The CDR3 DNA is TGTGCCAGCAGCCAATCAGCACAGGGAGGGTATGGCTACACCTTC.